The 11 T cell receptor beta chains in this list originate from one sample, sequenced in a study of T cells in localized non-small cell lung cancer. Clones were sequenced by immunoSEQ multiplex PCR, and TCRdb holds only the in-frame ones, with some missing. The table has 55,000 to 65,000 clones, about 87% seen once. The specimen comprised peripheral blood, sampled before any cancer treatment. All receptors come from a man aged 35-75 years with stage I squamous cell lung carcinoma.

This clone was recorded only once. This chain uses TRBV28 with TRBJ2-7; unclear D gene. The CDR3 covers 12 residues. Germline-derived CDR1 and CDR2 are MDHEN and SYDVKM. Deletions cut 5 bases from V and 2 bases from J, with 7 bases between. The CDR3 nucleotides read TGTGCCAGCAGTCCCTCAGCCTACGAGCAGTACTTC. Amino acid sequence: CASSPSAYEQYF.

This clone was counted a single time. The DNA for the CDR3 is TGTGCCAGCAGTGGACAGGGCGGCAATCAGCCCCAGCATTTT. It specifies CASSGQGGNQPQHF. V gene TRBV2 combines with J gene TRBJ1-5, with TRBD1 matching over 7 bases. The CDR3 is 14 amino acids. Trimming cost V 4 bases and J 2 bases; bases outside gene matches: 2. Germline V gives CDR1 SNHLY, CDR2 FYNNEI. The complete variable domain, with remaining parts taken from reference TRBV2 and TRBJ1-5, reads EPEVTQTPSHQVTQMGQEVILRCVPISNHLYFYWYRQILGQKVEFLVSFYNNEISEKSEIFDDQFSVERPDGSNFTLKIRSTKLEDSAMYFCASSGQGGNQPQHFGDGTRLSIL.

The gene calls are TRBV19 and TRBJ2-1; D possibly corresponds to TRBD1 (5 bases). The CDR3 totals 14 residues. V gave up 5 bases and J gave up 7 bases, with 15 bases separating them. CDR1 is LNHDA, CDR2 SQIVND, per germline (reference sequence). CDR3 residues: CASSGMAGKNEQFF. In nucleotides, the CDR3 is TGTGCCAGTAGTGGTATGGCAGGGAAGAATGAGCAGTTCTTC.

The rearrangement uses TRBV9 and TRBJ2-1; D unresolved. CDR1 is SGDLS, CDR2 YYNGEE, per germline. V lost 0 bases, J lost 4 bases, and 8 bases lay in between. This CDR3 contains 14 residues. The CDR3 reads CASSVVSSYNEQFF. The CDR3 region has the DNA TGTGCCAGCAGCGTAGTTAGTAGTTACAATGAGCAGTTCTTC. The variable domain in full, with the rest retrieved from reference TRBV9 and TRBJ2-1, is DSGVTQTPKHLITATGQRVTLRCSPRSGDLSVYWYQQSLDQGLQFLIQYYNGEERAKGNILERFSAQQFPDLHSELNLSSLELGDSALYFCASSVVSSYNEQFFGPGTRLTVL.

The V gene is TRBV10-3, the J gene TRBJ1-1; D is possibly TRBD1 (5 bases). The germline gives CDR1 ENHRY, CDR2 SYGVKD. Between the trimmed V and J ends, which lost 3 bases and 5 bases, there was a span of 13 bases. This CDR3 contains 14 residues. The CDR3 region is CAISEQEGNTEAFF. The CDR3 DNA follows: TGTGCCATCAGTGAACAGGAGGGGAATACTGAAGCTTTCTTT.

This rearrangement joins TRBV21-1 to TRBJ1-5. TRBV21-1 is annotated as a pseudogene. CDR3 length equals 13 residues. DNA of the CDR3: TGTGCCAGCAGCAAAGACCCCCGGGGGCCCCAGCATTTT. Encoded protein: CASSKDPRGPQHF.

The chain couples TRBV5-5 to TRBJ1-4, with 7 bases fitting TRBD1. The CDR3 contains 15 residues. With 0 bases clipped from V and 4 bases from J, the junction kept 3 bases outside the gene matches. Germline V gives CDR1 SGHKS, CDR2 YYEKEE (reference sequence). The CDR3: CASSLAGQLNEKLFF. The CDR3 nucleotides read TGTGCCAGCAGCTTGGCGGGACAGCTTAATGAAAAACTGTTTTTT.

V is TRBV28 and J is TRBJ2-5; D remains unclear. CDR1 is MDHEN, CDR2 SYDVKM, per germline. The CDR3 contains 13 residues. Deletions cut 2 bases from V and 7 bases from J, with 11 bases between. CDR3 in amino acids: CASSLPRMVTQYF. Written as DNA, the CDR3 is TGTGCCAGCAGTTTACCCCGCATGGTGACCCAGTACTTC.

The CDR3 DNA sequence: TGTGCCAGCAGCCCACACTCCTCTAGCGCGGAGACCCAGTACTTC. It specifies CASSPHSSSAETQYF. This rearrangement joins TRBV7-2 to TRBJ2-5; the D gene is possibly TRBD2 (6 bases). Germline V gene sequence: CDR1 SGHTA, CDR2 FQGNSA. Trimming pared 5 bases from V and 5 bases from J, leaving 18 bases between. There are 15 residues in the CDR3.

V usage is TRBV2 and J usage is TRBJ1-1; D is uncertain. V gave up 6 bases and J gave up 2 bases, with 4 bases separating them. This CDR3 has 11 residues. The V gene's germline CDR1 is SNHLY and CDR2 FYNNEI. This CDR3 is CASRANTEAFF. DNA of the CDR3: TGTGCCAGCAGGGCAAACACTGAAGCTTTCTTT.

The CDR3 region has the DNA TGTGCCAGCAGCCGCGACATTACAGGGGCCGGGGCCAACGTCCTGACTTTC. It is translated as CASSRDITGAGANVLTF. The V gene is TRBV7-3, the J gene TRBJ2-6; TRBD1 aligns across 7 bases. The CDR3 length is 17 residues. J gave up 4 bases and V 5 bases, and 11 bases lay outside the gene matches. In germline, CDR1 is SGHTA, CDR2 FQGTGA.